One T cell receptor (beta chain) is described in this entry. Time point here: pretreatment peripheral blood. Patients each gave 1 to 8 samples, pretreatment and on-treatment. This sample is part of a study of PD-L1 blockade in urothelial cancer. Whole-study context: From 2014, patients received atezolizumab, given as 1,200 mg intravenously every 3 weeks. Timepoints chosen for blood analysis were 3 weeks (second dose) and 6 weeks after treatment start.

Profiling relied on immunoSEQ multiplex PCR, and the TCRdb table lists in-frame clones only, not all of them. In the table there are 45,000 to 65,000 clones, over 75% of which are singletons. J lost 7 bases, V lost 6 bases, and 8 bases had no gene match. The CDR3 runs to 15 residues. Germline V gene data show CDR1 as WSHSY and CDR2 as SAAADI. The starting material was PBMCs, obtained around atezolizumab (anti-PD-L1) treatment. The chain combines TRBV10-2 with TRBJ2-1, with 11 bases that match TRBD2. The clonotype originates from a man in his 70s with urothelial cancer. The CDR3 coding sequence is TGCGCCAGCAGGATAGCGGGAGGGCCGGGGAATGAGCAGTTCTTC. Translating it yields CASRIAGGPGNEQFF.